This TCR beta chain was captured by sequencing in a study of blood T cell repertoires in COVID-19 (dated by TCRdb to about 2020). Describing the broader study: Samples from collaborators originated in the United States, Italy and Spain and spanned both the acute and convalescent phases of COVID-19. The prospective study material was composed of cDNA or gDNA derived from T cells, B-cell-depleted T cells, or PBMCs. Deeply sampled blood TCRbeta repertoires from subjects exposed to, actively infected with, or recovered from COVID-19 were included in the dataset. A freely available public database, intended as a resource for researchers studying the immune response to SARS-CoV-2, is where the repertoires were released. Samples were obtained from the ongoing ImmuneRACE study (first 160 participants) and from about 1,300 subjects provided by 6 global collaborators. Nearly every sample came with metadata listing a de-identified subject ID, COVID-19 status, age in years and sex. Where available, HLA class I and class II types were taken from metadata supplied by the sample provider and were not determined by assay-based typing.

Comments on this clone: Its antigen is still unknown. Qualities for individual bases were not recorded, and no much larger clone is one base off.

The immunoSEQ Assay, a bias-controlled multiplex PCR, was used to amplify TCRbeta CDR3 regions from genomic DNA. The paper's processing steps were these. Nucleated cell counts per sample were estimated from amplification of reference gene primers within the assay. Sequence reads were collapsed and filtered to measure the absolute abundance of every unique TCRbeta CDR3 rearrangement. Productive Simpson clonality was computed per sample as the square root of Simpson's diversity index over productive rearrangements. This immuneACCESS table, as held by TCRdb, lists in-frame sequences with V and J called but not all clones. Of the missing ones, under half trace to an unresolved V gene in checked studies; the others have no known cause. The V and J calls and the clone size are those of that table, but D and trimming were determined from the DNA. Here the sample has 25,000 to 35,000 clones; around 85% occur a single time. The biggest ten clones account for over 7% of the sample.

From a lookup of the germline V gene, CDR1 and CDR2 are SGHTA and FQGNSA. The CDR3 sequence holds 14 residues, the cysteine and phenylalanine included. Only CDR3 DNA is held: 42 bases, read in frame from base 1. Here V drops 5 bases and J drops 11 bases, and the junction holds 9 bases not matched to any gene. Collaborating institutions collected whole blood in K2EDTA tubes following their own protocols. For TCRbeta analysis, collaborator samples were shipped as frozen whole blood, as isolated PBMCs, or as DNA extracted from either sample type. Overall study results and their limits: The amount of clinical and demographic metadata varied by source and participant and was provided uncurated.

The chain employs TRBV7-2 and TRBJ2-1; the central 10 bases match TRBD2. The TCR sequence derives from a man older than 75 with active COVID-19. Sequencing was done on a sample of peripheral blood. Here is the DNA: TGTGCCAGCAGCCCAAGCGGGGGGGGAGGGAAGCAGTTCTTC. Translated, this is CASSPSGGGGKQFF.